This TCR beta chain derives from a study of blood T cell repertoires in COVID-19. Study in general: Collection of acute and convalescent COVID-19 samples took place in the United States, Italy and Spain. The analysed material was cDNA or gDNA that came from T cells, B-cell-depleted T cells, or PBMCs.

Per the original methods: Reference gene primer amplification gave estimated nucleated cell counts. The protocol was immunoSEQ multiplex PCR, while the TCRdb copy is restricted to in-frame clones and leaves out a portion. That table supplies the V and J calls and clone size; D and trimming were determined from the DNA. The profile covers around 120,000 clones, with about 78% appearing a single time and 2% to 2.5% taken by the ten largest. Trimming left V 4 bases short and J 0 bases short, with 6 bases between. CDR1 and CDR2 from the germline V gene are SEHNR and FQNEAQ (reference sequence). The CDR3 runs to 13 residues.

Material: peripheral blood. The gene calls are TRBV7-9 and TRBJ1-1; D is undetermined. This TCR derives from a man in his 70s with acute or convalescent COVID-19. CDR3: CASSSYLNTEAFF. The DNA for the CDR3 is TGTGCCAGCAGCTCCTACCTGAACACTGAAGCTTTCTTT.